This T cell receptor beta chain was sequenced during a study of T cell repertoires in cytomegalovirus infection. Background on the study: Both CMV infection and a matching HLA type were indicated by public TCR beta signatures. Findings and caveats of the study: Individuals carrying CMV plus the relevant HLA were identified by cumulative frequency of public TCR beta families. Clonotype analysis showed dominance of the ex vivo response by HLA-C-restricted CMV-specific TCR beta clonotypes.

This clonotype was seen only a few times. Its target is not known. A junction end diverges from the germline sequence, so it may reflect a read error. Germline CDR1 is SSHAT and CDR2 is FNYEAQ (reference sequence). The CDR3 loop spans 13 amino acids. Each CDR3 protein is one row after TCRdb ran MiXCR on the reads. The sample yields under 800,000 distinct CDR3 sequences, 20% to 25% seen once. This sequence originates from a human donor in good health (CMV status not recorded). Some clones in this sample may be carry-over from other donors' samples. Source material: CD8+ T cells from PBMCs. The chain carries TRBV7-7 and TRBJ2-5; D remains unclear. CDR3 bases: TGTGCTAGCAGCTTAGTCCCCAGGGAGACCCAGTACTTC. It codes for CASSLVPRETQYF.